Sequencing of this T cell receptor (beta chain) was carried out in a study of T cell changes during pregnancy in multiple sclerosis. The CDR3 has 18 residues. Trimming took 4 bases from V and 5 from J; bases not matched to a gene: 16. Germline V gives CDR1 MGHDK, CDR2 SYGVNS. The method was immunoSEQ multiplex PCR; TCRdb's version includes in-frame clones alone and lacks a portion of them. Altogether more than 45,000 clones are present, approximately 92% being singletons, with the ten largest covering just over 0.55%. The chain is built from TRBV25-1 and TRBJ2-2, with 7 positions matching TRBD1. The sequence derives from a female donor with multiple sclerosis, enrolled in a pregnancy study. The sequencing used CD4+ T cells from peripheral blood mononuclear cells, collected after pregnancy. The DNA of the CDR3 is TGTGCCAGCAGTGGAAAACCGGGACAGACCATTCTAACCGGGGAGCTGTTTTTT. It translates to CASSGKPGQTILTGELFF.